These 25 T cell receptor beta chains came from one sample sequenced in a study of blood T cell repertoires in COVID-19 (dated by TCRdb to about 2020). The method behind the library was the immunoSEQ multiplex PCR assay. In its TCRdb copy, this immuneACCESS table keeps in-frame sequences only and misses some clones. Where compared with another copy, unresolved V genes explain less than half of these, and the others have no known cause. For this sample there are around 94,000 clones; 92% appear just once. Under 2% of the sample comes from the top ten. The specimen sequenced was peripheral blood. The receptor set was obtained from a woman aged 45-60 years with COVID-19, enrolled during active disease.

This chain joins TRBV18 and TRBJ2-1, with TRBD1 matching over 9 bases. The CDR3 totals 19 residues. With 3 bases clipped from V and 0 bases from J, the junction kept 12 bases outside the gene matches. Germline loops: CDR1 KGHSH, CDR2 LQKENI. CDR3 in amino acids: CASSPRMTGGTSSYNEQFF. For the CDR3, the DNA is TGTGCCAGCTCACCCCGGATGACAGGGGGGACCAGCTCCTACAATGAGCAGTTCTTC.

The rearrangement links TRBV28 to TRBJ2-3, with 7 bases identical to TRBD2. There are 15 residues in the CDR3. V dropped 3 bases and J dropped 2; count of bases not matched to a gene: 5. Germline CDR1 and CDR2: MDHEN and SYDVKM. As DNA, the CDR3 is TGTGCCAGCAGTTTTGGGGGGGGGTACACAGATACGCAGTATTTT. Residues: CASSFGGGYTDTQYF.

This clone was counted once. The chain has TRBV5-1 and TRBJ1-4; TRBD1 is a possible D gene (5 bases). Trimming shortened V by 2 bases and J by 5 bases, and 16 bases separated the two germline ends. CDR3 length: 16 amino acids. Germline V gene lookup returns CDR1 SGHRS and CDR2 YFSETQ. The CDR3 reads CASSLARGALNEKLFF. The CDR3 DNA follows: TGCGCCAGCAGCTTAGCCCGCGGGGCGCTGAATGAAAAACTGTTTTTT.

The V gene is TRBV3-1 (or the pseudogene TRBV3-2), the J gene TRBJ1-1; 9 bases are a match to TRBD1. The CDR3 extends over 14 amino acids. V lost 1 base and J lost 8; bases outside the gene matches: 5. CDR1 LGHDT and CDR2 YNNKEL come from the germline V gene (reference sequence). CDR3 coding DNA: TGTGCCAGCAGCCAAGGGGACAGGGTCTACGAAGCTTTCTTT. Amino acid sequence: CASSQGDRVYEAFF.

The V call is TRBV28, the J call TRBJ1-1, with a possible D match to TRBD1 (6 bases). Germline V lookup: CDR1 MDHEN, CDR2 SYDVKM. This CDR3 contains 11 residues. Trimming took off 5 bases at V and 8 bases at J, with 9 bases between the two ends. CDR3 loop: CASSRQAEAFF. The CDR3 DNA reads as TGTGCCAGCAGTCGACAGGCCGAAGCTTTCTTT.

The J gene is TRBJ2-7, the V gene TRBV11-3, with 10 bases lining up with TRBD1. The germline CDR1 and CDR2 sequences are SGHNT and YENEEA. V shed 7 bases, J shed 6 bases, and the junction held 9 bases outside the gene matches. The length of the CDR3 is 14 residues. The CDR3 sequence: CASTIGTGVFEQYF. CDR3 sequence (DNA): TGTGCCAGCACCATAGGGACAGGGGTCTTCGAGCAGTACTTC.

The CDR3 nucleotides are TGCGCCAGCAGCTTGGTAGCGGGGGGGCGAGATGAGCAGTTCTTC. This encodes CASSLVAGGRDEQFF. The chain uses TRBV5-1 and TRBJ2-1; 11 nucleotides line up with TRBD2. The germline V gene encodes CDR1 SGHRS and CDR2 YFSETQ. The V segment lost 0 bases and the J segment 8 bases; nucleotides outside the gene matches: 4. The CDR3 extends over 15 amino acids.

The chain carries TRBV5-1 and TRBJ2-1; D perhaps matches TRBD1 (6 bases). The CDR3 totals 14 residues. V lost 0 bases and J lost 7, with 11 bases in between. From germline, CDR1 is SGHRS and CDR2 YFSETQ. CDR3 in amino acids: CASSLATGRNEQFF. The CDR3 DNA sequence: TGCGCCAGCAGCTTGGCTACAGGGCGGAATGAGCAGTTCTTC.

The rearrangement joins TRBV11-2 to TRBJ2-3; 10 bases are a match to TRBD2. Germline V gene lookup returns CDR1 SGHAT and CDR2 FQNNGV. The CDR3 is made up of 18 amino acids. Losses at the gene ends were 3 bases for V and 3 bases for J; bases not matched to a gene: 12. The CDR3 bases are TGTGCCAGCAGCTTGCGAGCGGGGGGGCTCGTGATAACAGATACGCAGTATTTT. This sequence encodes CASSLRAGGLVITDTQYF.

V gene TRBV11-2 combines with J gene TRBJ2-1; D might be TRBD1 (7 bases). Trimming took 4 bases from V and 6 from J, leaving 19 bases between them. This CDR3 is built from 16 residues. Looked up from germline, CDR1 is SGHAT and CDR2 is FQNNGV. The CDR3 spells CASSSTTGTAGNEQFF. The CDR3, as DNA: TGTGCCAGCAGCTCCACCACCGGGACAGCGGGCAATGAGCAGTTCTTC.

Only a few counts were recorded for this clone. V is TRBV6-5 and J is TRBJ2-1, with 10 bases aligning to TRBD2. The CDR3 is made up of 15 amino acids. Trimming removed 6 bases from V and 7 bases from J; junction bases left unmatched: 9. CDR1 and CDR2 (germline): MNHEY, SVGAGI. The CDR3 is CASSASGGARNEQFF. The DNA for the CDR3 is TGTGCCAGCAGCGCGAGCGGGGGGGCACGTAATGAGCAGTTCTTC.

The chain links TRBV12-3 or TRBV12-4 to TRBJ1-5; D unclear. The ends were cut back, 2 bases at V and 4 bases at J, with 6 bases in the middle. CDR3 length: 13 amino acids. CDR3 region: CASSLLRNQPQHF. The CDR3 DNA reads as TGTGCCAGCAGTTTACTTAGAAATCAGCCCCAGCATTTT.

V gene TRBV9 combines with J gene TRBJ2-7, with 9 bases lining up with TRBD1. Germline V gene sequence: CDR1 SGDLS, CDR2 YYNGEE. CDR3 length: 14 amino acids. V lost 6 bases, J lost 7 bases, and 11 bases stayed unmatched. This chain's CDR3 is CASTRGTGSWEQYF. In DNA, the CDR3 is TGTGCCAGCACCCGGGGGACAGGGTCCTGGGAGCAGTACTTC.

The chain recombines TRBV11-3 with TRBJ2-1; D is possibly TRBD2 (6 bases). The CDR3 spans 14 residues. The germline V gene encodes CDR1 SGHNT and CDR2 YENEEA. The germline V and J ends were trimmed by 5 bases and 6 bases, with 14 bases remaining between them. The CDR3 DNA follows: TGTGCCAGCAGCCCCAGCGGGCGGGGCAATGAGCAGTTCTTC. It specifies CASSPSGRGNEQFF.

The J gene is TRBJ2-1, the V gene TRBV5-1; 8 bases line up with TRBD1. From germline, CDR1 is SGHRS and CDR2 YFSETQ. The CDR3 is made up of 16 amino acids. The trim removed 0 bases at V and 7 bases at J, leaving 9 bases unmatched. Here the CDR3 DNA reads TGCGCCAGCAGCTTGGCAGGGGGCAGGGGCTGGAATGAGCAGTTCTTC. This translates into CASSLAGGRGWNEQFF. Combining the CDR3 with reference TRBV5-1 and TRBJ2-1 gives the whole variable domain KAGVTQTPRYLIKTRGQQVTLSCSPISGHRSVSWYQQTPGQGLQFLFEYFSETQRNKGNFPGRFSGRQFSNSRSEMNVSTLELGDSALYLCASSLAGGRGWNEQFFGPGTRLTVL.

The V gene is TRBV5-5, the J gene TRBJ2-7; D ambiguous. The germline V gene has CDR1 SGHKS and CDR2 YYEKEE (reference sequence). Trimming left V 1 base short and J 7 bases short, with 9 bases between. This CDR3 has 12 amino acids. The CDR3 spells CASSLIWREQYV. The CDR3 DNA reads as TGTGCCAGCAGCTTGATATGGAGAGAGCAGTACGTC.

The rearrangement uses TRBV5-4 and TRBJ2-7; D is perhaps TRBD1 (5 bases). This CDR3 has 15 amino acids. Germline CDR1 SGHNT, CDR2 YYREEE (reference sequence). Trimming removed 0 bases at V and 0 bases at J, with 10 bases between. CDR3 DNA sequence: TGTGCCAGCAGCTTGGGGACACTCAGCTCCTACGAGCAGTACTTC. This encodes CASSLGTLSSYEQYF.

The V and J genes are TRBV2 and TRBJ2-3; 11 bases match TRBD1. The CDR3 is made up of 15 amino acids. The J segment lost 1 base and the V segment lost 6 bases, leaving 3 bases of the junction unmatched. Germline V gene data show CDR1 as SNHLY and CDR2 as FYNNEI. The CDR3 DNA is TGTGCCAGCAGCGTGGACAGGGGGCGCACAGATACGCAGTATTTT. The encoded protein is CASSVDRGRTDTQYF.

The chain employs TRBV5-1 and TRBJ1-4; TRBD1 agrees at 9 bases. Per the germline V gene, CDR1 is SGHRS and CDR2 is YFSETQ. The CDR3 consists of 15 residues. Trimming took 3 bases from V and 5 from J; bases not matched to a gene: 5. CDR3 region: CASSSGTGRNEKLFF. CDR3 bases: TGCGCCAGCAGCTCCGGGACAGGGCGAAATGAAAAACTGTTTTTT.

The chain couples TRBV6-5 to TRBJ1-5; D remains ambiguous. CDR3 length: 14 amino acids. V lost 6 bases and J 2 bases, leaving 11 bases between the germline ends. Germline CDR1 and CDR2: MNHEY and SVGAGI. CDR3 amino acids: CASRPLDRNQPQHF. The CDR3 DNA sequence: TGTGCCAGCAGACCACTAGACCGCAATCAGCCCCAGCATTTT.

For the CDR3, the DNA is TGTGCCAGCAGCCCGGAACAGAACTATGGCTACACCTTC. It specifies CASSPEQNYGYTF. The chain couples TRBV5-6 to TRBJ1-2; D not resolved. The CDR3 is made up of 13 amino acids. The germline V and J ends were trimmed by 4 bases and 2 bases, with 9 bases remaining between them. The V gene's germline CDR1 is SGHDT and CDR2 YYEEEE.

This clone has a handful of counts. J is TRBJ2-1 and V is TRBV5-5; TRBD2 might be the D (6 bases). Trimming pared 1 base from V and 7 bases from J, leaving 12 bases between. The germline CDR1 and CDR2 sequences are SGHKS and YYEKEE (reference sequence). The length of the CDR3 is 14 residues. CDR3: CASSLYSAGNEQFF. The CDR3 DNA reads as TGTGCCAGCAGCTTGTATTCGGCGGGGAATGAGCAGTTCTTC.

The chain combines TRBV15 with TRBJ2-3, with D perhaps matching TRBD1 (5 bases). Trimming left V 1 base short and J 3 bases short, with 8 bases between. The CDR3 has 14 residues. Germline CDR1 is LNHNV and CDR2 is YYDKDF (reference sequence). The CDR3 sequence is CATSRVQVTDTQYF. CDR3 nucleotides: TGTGCCACCAGCAGAGTACAGGTTACAGATACGCAGTATTTT.

The J gene is TRBJ2-5, the V gene TRBV9; TRBD1 matches at 9 bases. V trimming: 4 bases; J trimming: 4 bases; junction bases outside the gene matches: 5. The CDR3 spans 14 residues. The germline gives CDR1 SGDLS, CDR2 YYNGEE. The DNA for the CDR3 is TGTGCCAGCAGCCTTGGACAGGGGACAGAGACCCAGTACTTC. Residues: CASSLGQGTETQYF.

V and J are TRBV27 and TRBJ2-3; TRBD1 matches at 9 bases. The trim removed 7 bases at V and 0 bases at J, leaving 17 bases unmatched. The CDR3 sequence is 19 residues long. Germline V lookup: CDR1 MNHEY, CDR2 SMNVEV (reference sequence). The CDR3 loop reads CASNLGRDRVEGSTDTQYF. The CDR3 region has the DNA TGTGCCAGCAACCTCGGCCGGGACAGGGTTGAGGGTAGCACAGATACGCAGTATTTT.